These 19 T cell receptor beta chains share one sample of origin, sequenced in a study of blood T cell repertoires in COVID-19 (dated by TCRdb to 2020 to 2021). Library preparation was by the immunoSEQ multiplex PCR assay. TCRdb mirrors the immuneACCESS table, restricted to in-frame sequences. Some clones are absent from its copies; in checked studies, under half trace to an unresolved V gene, and the reason for the others is unknown. The sample table lists some 90,000 clones, approximately 90% of them with a count of one. Roughly 9% of the sample is held by the ten biggest clonotypes. The sample comprised peripheral blood. Every receptor here comes from a man between 45 and 60 years old with acute or convalescent COVID-19.

V usage is TRBV7-2 and J usage is TRBJ2-3, with D possibly TRBD2 on 5 matching bases. This CDR3 contains 14 residues. Deletions cut 5 bases from V and 2 bases from J, with 11 bases between. Per germline, CDR1 SGHTA and CDR2 FQGNSA. CDR3 nucleotide sequence: TGTGCCAGCAGCCCCCCACGGGACACAGATACGCAGTATTTT. Protein: CASSPPRDTDTQYF.

V and J are TRBV27 and TRBJ1-6; D may be TRBD1 (5 bases). The CDR3 has 15 amino acids. The germline CDR1 and CDR2 sequences are MNHEY and SMNVEV (reference sequence). The ends were cut back, 6 bases at V and 13 bases at J, with 22 bases in the middle. DNA of the CDR3: TGTGCCAGCAGCCCGGGCAGAAGACAGCGACCCCCCCTCCACTTT. It is translated as CASSPGRRQRPPLHF.

The J gene is TRBJ1-1, the V gene TRBV2; possible D gene TRBD1, 6 bases. There are 15 residues in the CDR3. Trimming pared 4 bases from V and 0 bases from J, leaving 12 bases between. CDR1 is SNHLY and CDR2 is FYNNEI in the germline V gene. CDR3: CASSGGGRVNTEAFF. The CDR3, as DNA: TGTGCCAGCAGTGGCGGGGGGCGGGTGAACACTGAAGCTTTCTTT. The entire variable domain, with the rest obtained from reference TRBV2 and TRBJ1-1, is as follows: EPEVTQTPSHQVTQMGQEVILRCVPISNHLYFYWYRQILGQKVEFLVSFYNNEISEKSEIFDDQFSVERPDGSNFTLKIRSTKLEDSAMYFCASSGGGRVNTEAFFGQGTRLTVV.

The CDR3 protein is CASSIRGRSYGYTF. The CDR3 DNA sequence: TGTGCCAGTAGTATCAGGGGGCGAAGCTATGGCTACACCTTC. The V and J genes are TRBV19 and TRBJ1-2; TRBD1 aligns across 8 bases. The CDR3 is made up of 14 amino acids. The germline gives CDR1 LNHDA, CDR2 SQIVND (reference sequence). V lost 3 bases to trimming and J lost 4 bases; unmatched junction nucleotides: 4.

V usage is TRBV14 and J usage is TRBJ1-2; D is ambiguous. This CDR3 comprises 13 residues. Looked up from germline, CDR1 is SGHDN and CDR2 is FVKESK. The V end was cut by 0 bases, the J end by 4 bases, with 6 bases between. CDR3 coding DNA: TGTGCCAGCAGCCAAGATCCGGGCTATGGCTACACCTTC. Protein sequence: CASSQDPGYGYTF.

V and J are TRBV18 and TRBJ1-1, with D uncertain. CDR1 is KGHSH and CDR2 is LQKENI in the germline V gene. V lost 0 bases and J 4 bases, leaving 9 bases between the germline ends. The CDR3 spans 14 residues. The CDR3 sequence is CASSPPTGVTEAFF. DNA for the CDR3: TGTGCCAGCTCACCACCGACCGGGGTCACTGAAGCTTTCTTT.

This clone was detected a few times. The chain has TRBV5-5 and TRBJ2-7, with unresolved D. The CDR3 is 11 amino acids. Per the germline V gene, CDR1 is SGHKS and CDR2 is YYEKEE (reference sequence). The V end was cut by 4 bases, the J end by 3 bases, with 5 bases between. The CDR3 sequence is CASSSLYEQYF. CDR3 coding DNA: TGTGCCAGCAGCAGCCTCTACGAGCAGTACTTC. The variable domain in full, with the rest retrieved from reference TRBV5-5 and TRBJ2-7, is DAGVTQSPTHLIKTRGQQVTLRCSPISGHKSVSWYQQVLGQGPQFIFQYYEKEERGRGNFPDRFSARQFPNYSSELNVNALLLGDSALYLCASSSLYEQYFGPGTRLTVT.

The CDR3 region is CASSLRRQGPYEQYF. DNA for the CDR3: TGTGCCAGCAGCCTTCGGCGGCAGGGGCCCTACGAGCAGTACTTC. The chain links TRBV3-1 (or the pseudogene TRBV3-2) to TRBJ2-7; possibly TRBD1 for D (6 bases). Germline values: CDR1 LGHDT, CDR2 YNNKEL (reference sequence). Trimming left V 4 bases short and J 2 bases short, with 15 bases between. This CDR3 has 15 residues.

As for this clone: The same CDR3 arises from other DNA sequences in this sample as well. This rearrangement joins TRBV6-5 to TRBJ1-1, with a tentative D call TRBD1 (5 bases). Germline CDR1 reads MNHEY; CDR2 reads SVGAGI. The CDR3 has 14 amino acids. V was pared by 5 bases and J by 1 base, with 11 bases between. The CDR3 here is CASSTGGRNTEAFF. In DNA form, the CDR3 reads TGTGCCAGCAGTACCGGGGGAAGGAACACTGAAGCTTTCTTT.

The chain employs TRBV5-1 and TRBJ2-3; 12 nucleotides line up with TRBD2. The junction had 7 bases not matched to a gene; V was cut back by 4 bases and J by 4 bases. The germline gives CDR1 SGHRS, CDR2 YFSETQ. This CDR3 region has 16 residues. As DNA, the CDR3 is TGCGCCAGCAGCCGAGAGGGACTAGCGGGTGCAGATACGCAGTATTTT. This codes for CASSREGLAGADTQYF.

This clone has a single count. The J gene is TRBJ2-1, the V gene TRBV12-3 or TRBV12-4; D uncertain. V lost 3 bases to trimming and J lost 9 bases, with 6 bases between them. The CDR3 length is 11 residues. The DNA of the CDR3 is TGTGCCAGCAGTTTCATCGGTGAGCAGTTCTTC. It codes for CASSFIGEQFF.

The chain is built from TRBV4-1 and TRBJ2-3; a weak D match, TRBD1 (5 bases). Germline V gene data show CDR1 as MGHRA and CDR2 as YSYEKL. CDR3 size: 15 residues. V shed 2 bases and J shed 7 bases, with 16 bases lying between them. The CDR3 protein is CASSQTTDQRHTQYF. As DNA, the CDR3 is TGCGCCAGCAGCCAAACGACAGACCAGCGTCATACGCAGTATTTT.

The chain is built from TRBV3-1 (or the pseudogene TRBV3-2) and TRBJ1-1; weak D call: TRBD1 (5 bases). The CDR3 is 13 residues long. V dropped 1 base and J dropped 11 bases, with 14 bases sitting between them. CDR1 LGHDT and CDR2 YNNKEL come from the germline V gene (reference sequence). The CDR3 reads CASSQVGRAGAFF. CDR3 DNA sequence: TGTGCCAGCAGCCAAGTCGGTAGGGCAGGGGCTTTCTTT.

V usage is TRBV7-9 and J usage is TRBJ2-7; TRBD1 agrees at 11 bases. Germline V gene sequence: CDR1 SEHNR, CDR2 FQNEAQ (reference sequence). The CDR3 spans 14 residues. Trimming at V came to 5 bases and at J to 2 bases, leaving 2 bases not matched to a gene. CDR3 region: CASSRTGGPYEQYV. The CDR3 DNA reads as TGTGCCAGCAGCCGGACAGGGGGCCCCTACGAGCAGTACGTC.

The chain has TRBV6-1 and TRBJ1-6, with D tentatively TRBD1 (6 bases). CDR1 is MNHNS and CDR2 is SASEGT in the germline V gene. V shed 3 bases and J shed 8 bases, with 14 bases lying between them. This CDR3 comprises 15 residues. The CDR3 loop reads CASSDTGFKYSPLHF. The CDR3 region has the DNA TGTGCCAGCAGTGATACAGGGTTTAAGTATTCACCCCTCCACTTT.

The chain has TRBV5-1 and TRBJ2-6; TRBD1 matches at 7 bases. Unmatched junction bases numbered 4, after V lost 4 bases and J lost 0 bases. Germline CDR1 SGHRS, CDR2 YFSETQ. This CDR3 has 16 residues. The CDR3 DNA sequence: TGCGCCAGCAGCACGGGACAGATCTCTGGGGCCAACGTCCTGACTTTC. Protein sequence: CASSTGQISGANVLTF.

The J gene is TRBJ2-3, the V gene TRBV7-8; 11 bases agree with TRBD1. V lost 5 bases, J lost 5 bases, and 12 bases stayed unmatched. Germline V lookup: CDR1 SGHVS, CDR2 FQNEAQ. The CDR3 has 17 amino acids. The CDR3 reads CASSARGTGGMLDTQYF. The CDR3 DNA is TGTGCCAGCAGCGCTAGAGGGACAGGGGGTATGTTAGATACGCAGTATTTT.

The chain couples TRBV7-2 to TRBJ2-4; maybe TRBD2 (5 bases). The CDR3 runs 15 residues. V lost 5 bases and J 1 base, leaving 12 bases between the germline ends. Germline assignment: CDR1 SGHTA and CDR2 FQGNSA. The CDR3 here is CASSPTGSAKNIQYF. Written as DNA, the CDR3 is TGTGCCAGCAGCCCTACGGGGTCGGCCAAAAACATTCAGTACTTC.

The chain employs TRBV3-1 (or the pseudogene TRBV3-2) and TRBJ1-6, with 8 bases matching TRBD1. Per the germline V gene, CDR1 is LGHDT and CDR2 is YNNKEL (reference sequence). V lost 1 base, J lost 7 bases, and 3 bases stayed unmatched. The CDR3 is made up of 15 amino acids. CDR3 region: CASSQGQGANSPLHF. Here the CDR3 DNA reads TGTGCCAGCAGCCAAGGGCAGGGGGCAAATTCACCCCTCCACTTT.